This is a list of T cell receptor beta chains from one sample in a study of shared clonotypes between healthy human individuals. Clones were read by immunoSEQ multiplex PCR, and TCRdb kept only the in-frame ones, dropping some. The sample includes about 670,000 clones, 55% to 75% of them seen just once. Sequenced material: memory CD4+ T cells sorted from blood. The receptors come from a woman between 25 and 40 years old in good health. Both conserved end residues are part of each CDR3. Each record gives: clone size, J gene, D gene, V gene, CDR3 DNA, CDR3 protein. A D gene is named only where the DNA matches it firmly. The size field is filled for only some rows; it gives once, few, many or a size class.

NA TRBJ2-5 NA TRBV28 TGTGCCAGCAAAAGGGGCCGCCGAGAGACCCAGTACTTC CASKRGRRETQYF
NA TRBJ2-7 NA TRBV11-2 TGTGCCAGCAGCTTAGCAACACGGAACTACGAGCAGTACTTC CASSLATRNYEQYF
NA TRBJ2-5 NA TRBV19 TGTGCCAGTAGTATCACGCAGGGAAGAGAGACCCAGTACTTC CASSITQGRETQYF
NA TRBJ2-1 TRBD2 TRBV7-2 TGTGCCAGCAGCCCGGGACTAGCGGGAGGTAATGAGCAGTTCTTC CASSPGLAGGNEQFF
few TRBJ2-5 TRBD2 TRBV5-4 TGTGCCAGCAGCTTGTTTCTAGCGGGAGAAGAGACCCAGTACTTC CASSLFLAGEETQYF
once TRBJ2-3 NA TRBV19 TGTGCCAGTATCCCAGATCCGTTCACAGATACGCAGTATTTT CASIPDPFTDTQYF
NA TRBJ1-2 TRBD1 TRBV28 TGTGCCAGCAGTCCAGGGGGGCTCAGTGGCTACACCTTC CASSPGGLSGYTF
NA TRBJ2-7 TRBD1 TRBV10-3 TGTGCCATCAGGGCGACCGGGACAGGGACTTCCTACGAGCAGTACTTC CAIRATGTGTSYEQYF
NA TRBJ2-7 NA TRBV28 TGTGCCAGCAGCCACCCAATTGACACTTCCTCCTACGAGCAGTACTTC CASSHPIDTSSYEQYF
NA TRBJ2-4 TRBD2 TRBV28 TGTGCCAGCAGTTCCTTAGGTCAGGGAACCGGGAGGGAGTACTTC CASSSLGQGTGREYF
NA TRBJ1-1 NA TRBV15 TGTGCCACCAGCAGAGAGGGCACGAACACTGAAGCTTTCTTT CATSREGTNTEAFF
NA TRBJ1-2 NA TRBV11-2 TGTGCCAGCAGCGTCCAGGAATTGGGGGGCTACACCTTC CASSVQELGGYTF
NA TRBJ2-7 NA TRBV11-2 TGTGCCAGCAGCCGGTTCCGGGACAAACGGGGCGAGCAGTACTTC CASSRFRDKRGEQYF
NA TRBJ1-5 TRBD1 TRBV15 TGTGCCACCAGCAGAGAGGCAGGGGGGAACAATCAGCCCCAGCATTTT CATSREAGGNNQPQHF
NA TRBJ1-4 TRBD1 TRBV29-1 TGCAGCGTTGGACAGGGGAGGGCTAATGAAAAACTGTTTTTT CSVGQGRANEKLFF
NA TRBJ2-5 NA TRBV6-1 TGTGCCAGCAAGCGACAGTACCAAGAGACCCAGTACTTC CASKRQYQETQYF
NA TRBJ2-1 NA TRBV28 TGTGCCAGCAGTTTAGGGGTCTCCTACAATGAGCAGTTCTTC CASSLGVSYNEQFF
NA TRBJ2-7 TRBD2 TRBV29-1 TGCAGCGTTGACGGACGGGAGGGATTGGACGAGCAGTACTTC CSVDGREGLDEQYF
NA TRBJ2-2 TRBD2 TRBV19 TGTGCCAGTAGTACCGGGACTAGCGGGAGGCCTCACACCGGGGAGCTGTTTTTT CASSTGTSGRPHTGELFF